One and the same sample provided the 32 T cell receptor beta chains below, sequenced in a study of long-term antiretroviral therapy in people with HIV. Assay version v3.0 of immunoSEQ was used, and it was run at survey level. Measured with immunoSEQ multiplex PCR; TCRdb has only the in-frame clones, and not every one. The repertoire has 15,000 to 20,000 clones, 76% of them found once; the top ten carry about an eighth. The sample here was unsorted PBMCs, taken 0.5 years before starting antiretroviral therapy. The receptor set was obtained from a woman between 45 and 60 years old with HIV.

The chain recombines TRBV14 with TRBJ2-1, with D hard to call. V was cut by 1 base and J by 3 bases, with 13 bases left in between. The CDR3 is 16 amino acids. CDR1 and CDR2 (germline): SGHDN, FVKESK. CDR3 protein: CASSQVGSKFYNEQFF. CDR3 DNA: TGTGCCAGCAGCCAAGTGGGAAGTAAGTTCTACAATGAGCAGTTCTTC.

The V call is TRBV19, the J call TRBJ2-1, with D tentatively TRBD1 or TRBD2 (6 bases each). Germline CDR1 reads LNHDA; CDR2 reads SQIVND (reference sequence). The CDR3 covers 12 residues. Trimming pared 8 bases from V and 7 bases from J, leaving 12 bases between. The CDR3 region is CASRRGENEQFF. The CDR3 DNA sequence: TGTGCCAGTCGTAGGGGGGAAAATGAGCAGTTCTTC. Drawing the rest from reference TRBV19 and TRBJ2-1, the complete variable domain is DGGITQSPKYLFRKEGQNVTLSCEQNLNHDAMYWYRQDPGQGLRLIYYSQIVNDFQKGDIAEGYSVSREKKESFPLTVTSAQKNPTAFYLCASRRGENEQFFGPGTRLTVL.

The V gene is TRBV6-4, the J gene TRBJ2-1; 7 bases line up with TRBD2. This CDR3 has 15 amino acids. The V gene end was trimmed by 7 bases and the J gene end by 9 bases; junction bases not matched to a gene: 15. Per the germline V gene, CDR1 is MRHNA and CDR2 is SNTAGT. CDR3 coding DNA: TGTGCCAGCACCCGGATGGCGGGGGAGACGAGTGAGCAGTTCTTC. Translating gives CASTRMAGETSEQFF.

The rearrangement links TRBV5-1 to TRBJ2-3; D is ambiguous. Germline V CDR1 and CDR2: SGHRS, YFSETQ. V gave up 0 bases and J gave up 0 bases, with 8 bases separating them. This CDR3 is 15 amino acids long. The DNA of the CDR3 is TGCGCCAGCAGCTTGGCGGGCAGGAGCACAGATACGCAGTATTTT. This sequence encodes CASSLAGRSTDTQYF.

The CDR3 loop is CASKGTENSPLHF. The DNA for the CDR3 is TGTGCCAGCAAGGGGACAGAGAATTCACCCCTCCACTTT. V is TRBV2 and J is TRBJ1-6, with 7 positions matching TRBD1. This CDR3 spans 13 amino acids. The V gene end was trimmed by 7 bases and the J gene end by 7 bases; junction bases not matched to a gene: 4. The germline CDR1 and CDR2 sequences are SNHLY and FYNNEI.

The V call is TRBV18, the J call TRBJ2-7, with D possibly being TRBD1 (5 bases). The V gene's germline CDR1 is KGHSH and CDR2 LQKENI. The CDR3 loop spans 13 amino acids. V dropped 2 bases and J dropped 3 bases, with 8 bases sitting between them. The CDR3 loop reads CASSPSQGYEQYF. As DNA, the CDR3 is TGTGCCAGCTCACCAAGTCAGGGCTACGAGCAGTACTTC.

V gene TRBV29-1 combines with J gene TRBJ2-5; D is undetermined. This CDR3 has 14 residues. Trimming took 6 bases from V and 5 from J, leaving 19 bases between them. Germline V gene data show CDR1 as SQVTM and CDR2 as ANQGSEA. Here the CDR3 reads CSVVRTSGKETQYF. The DNA of the CDR3 is TGCAGCGTGGTGAGGACCTCTGGGAAGGAGACCCAGTACTTC.

In this sample, this clone turned up a few times. V gene TRBV10-3 combines with J gene TRBJ2-7; tentatively, D is TRBD1 (5 bases). V was pared by 10 bases and J by 5 bases, with 15 bases between. This CDR3 is built from 12 residues. The V gene's germline CDR1 is ENHRY and CDR2 SYGVKD. The DNA of the CDR3 is TGTGCCACCGGCCTGGGGCGCGACGAGCAGTACGTC. It is translated as CATGLGRDEQYV.

The rearrangement uses TRBV30 and TRBJ1-1; TRBD1 might be the D (5 bases). V was shortened by 2 bases and J by 5 bases, with 12 bases between the two germline ends. Germline V gives CDR1 GTSNPN, CDR2 SVGIG (reference sequence). The CDR3 loop spans 13 amino acids. Written as DNA, the CDR3 is TGTGCCTGGAGTAAAAGGGAGGGGACTGAAGCTTTCTTT. It codes for CAWSKREGTEAFF.

The chain is built from TRBV9 and TRBJ1-1, with TRBD1 matching 11 bases. The CDR3 is 16 amino acids. Trimming took 1 base from V and 2 from J; bases not matched to a gene: 4. The germline gives CDR1 SGDLS, CDR2 YYNGEE. The CDR3 loop is CASSVLGQGVNTEAFF. The CDR3, as DNA: TGTGCCAGCAGCGTATTGGGACAGGGGGTCAACACTGAAGCTTTCTTT. The full variable domain, in which reference TRBV9 and TRBJ1-1 provide the parts outside the CDR3, is DSGVTQTPKHLITATGQRVTLRCSPRSGDLSVYWYQQSLDQGLQFLIQYYNGEERAKGNILERFSAQQFPDLHSELNLSSLELGDSALYFCASSVLGQGVNTEAFFGQGTRLTVV.

This rearrangement joins TRBV27 to TRBJ1-5; D gene unclear. The CDR3 has 13 residues. Trimming removed 5 bases at V and 0 bases at J, with 5 bases between. Germline-derived CDR1 and CDR2 are MNHEY and SMNVEV (reference sequence). The CDR3 DNA reads as TGTGCCAGCAGTCACGATAGCAATCAGCCCCAGCATTTT. Amino acid sequence: CASSHDSNQPQHF.

V is TRBV6-6 and J is TRBJ1-4; 9 bases fit TRBD1. V shed 6 bases, J shed 6 bases, and the junction held 5 bases outside the gene matches. Per the germline V gene, CDR1 is MNHNY and CDR2 is SVGAGI (reference sequence). This CDR3 contains 14 residues. The DNA for the CDR3 is TGTGCCAGCAGGGGACAGGGAGAGTATGAAAAACTGTTTTTT. Its translation: CASRGQGEYEKLFF.

The chain employs TRBV7-9 and TRBJ2-5, with 7 positions matching TRBD2. This CDR3 region has 13 residues. V was clipped by 4 bases and J by 4 bases; unmatched bases: 3. Germline CDR1 SEHNR, CDR2 FQNEAQ (reference sequence). CDR3 DNA sequence: TGTGCCAGCAGCTGGACTAGTCCAGAGACCCAGTACTTC. The encoded protein is CASSWTSPETQYF.

The J gene is TRBJ2-5, the V gene TRBV7-3; D may be TRBD1 (6 bases). This CDR3 region has 13 residues. The V and J ends lost 5 bases and 2 bases respectively, with 9 bases between them. CDR1 and CDR2 (germline): SGHTA, FQGTGA. CDR3 loop: CASSNQGQETQYF. CDR3 nucleotide sequence: TGTGCCAGCAGCAACCAGGGGCAAGAGACCCAGTACTTC.

This sequence joins TRBV5-5 and TRBJ1-5, with TRBD1 as a possible D gene (5 bases). The CDR3 sequence is 16 residues long. The ends were cut back, 4 bases at V and 1 base at J, with 15 bases in the middle. Germline CDR1 SGHKS, CDR2 YYEKEE (reference sequence). CDR3 loop: CASSGGSGLSNQPQHF. The CDR3 nucleotides read TGTGCCAGCAGCGGGGGTTCGGGGCTAAGCAATCAGCCCCAGCATTTT.

The gene calls are TRBV6-1 and TRBJ1-2; D unresolved. V was cut by 7 bases and J by 3 bases, with 18 bases left in between. The CDR3 consists of 15 residues. Germline V gives CDR1 MNHNS, CDR2 SASEGT. The CDR3 sequence: CASKGFPTVDYGYTF. The CDR3 DNA is TGTGCCAGCAAAGGATTCCCCACAGTGGACTATGGCTACACCTTC.

The V call is TRBV7-8, the J call TRBJ1-5, with TRBD1 matching 9 bases. V was pared by 1 base and J by 7 bases, with 8 bases of the junction left unmatched. The CDR3 length is 16 residues. Germline V gives CDR1 SGHVS, CDR2 FQNEAQ. Written as DNA, the CDR3 is TGTGCCAGCAGCTTAGGCACGACAGGACAGGGGCAGCCCCAGCATTTT. Translating it yields CASSLGTTGQGQPQHF. Complete variable domain (other parts from reference TRBV7-8 and TRBJ1-5): GAGVSQSPRYKVAKRGQDVALRCDPISGHVSLFWYQQALGQGPEFLTYFQNEAQLDKSGLPSDRFFAERPEGSVSTLKIQRTQQEDSAVYLCASSLGTTGQGQPQHFGDGTRLSIL.

The rearrangement links TRBV6-8 to TRBJ2-7; D is perhaps TRBD2 (5 bases). V dropped 11 bases and J dropped 2 bases, with 16 bases sitting between them. CDR3 length equals 13 residues. Germline V gene sequence: CDR1 MNHGY, CDR2 SAAAGT. CDR3 protein: CALPVRETYEQYF. The DNA for the CDR3 is TGTGCCCTCCCTGTCCGGGAAACCTACGAGCAGTACTTC.

The chain uses TRBV7-6 and TRBJ1-1, with 8 bases matching TRBD1. Trimming removed 3 bases from V and 4 bases from J; junction bases left unmatched: 4. Per germline, CDR1 SGHVS and CDR2 FNYEAQ. The CDR3 totals 14 residues. As DNA, the CDR3 is TGTGCCAGCAGCTTGGGTGGACAGGGCACTGAAGCTTTCTTT. This codes for CASSLGGQGTEAFF. Full variable domain (remainder filled in from reference TRBV7-6 and TRBJ1-1): GAGVSQSPRYKVTKRGQDVALRCDPISGHVSLYWYRQALGQGPEFLTYFNYEAQQDKSGLPNDRFSAERPEGSISTLTIQRTEQRDSAMYRCASSLGGQGTEAFFGQGTRLTVV.

In its sample, this clone was seen a few times. This chain links TRBV12-5 with TRBJ2-1; 14 bases align to TRBD2. The CDR3 loop spans 19 amino acids. J was trimmed by 3 bases and V by 4 bases; bases with no gene match: 11. Per the germline V gene, CDR1 is LGHNT and CDR2 is FRNRAP. In DNA form, the CDR3 reads TGTGCTAGTGGTTCGCTTGGACTAGCGGGGGGCAAATACTACAATGAGCAGTTCTTC. It yields the protein CASGSLGLAGGKYYNEQFF. The complete variable domain, with remaining parts taken from reference TRBV12-5 and TRBJ2-1, reads DARVTQTPRHKVTEMGQEVTMRCQPILGHNTVFWYRQTMMQGLELLAYFRNRAPLDDSGMPKDRFSAEMPDATLATLKIQPSEPRDSAVYFCASGSLGLAGGKYYNEQFFGPGTRLTVL.

The V call is TRBV7-9, the J call TRBJ1-4; D not certain. Trimming pared 1 base from V and 1 base from J, leaving 7 bases between. The germline CDR1 and CDR2 sequences are SEHNR and FQNEAQ (reference sequence). The CDR3 sequence is 15 residues long. CDR3 coding DNA: TGTGCCAGCAGCTTAGTCCGGGGAACTAATGAAAAACTGTTTTTT. Translating it yields CASSLVRGTNEKLFF.

This chain connects TRBV6-1 to TRBJ2-1; 10 nucleotides line up with TRBD2. J was trimmed by 9 bases and V by 1 base; bases with no gene match: 9. The CDR3 loop spans 16 amino acids. Per the germline V gene, CDR1 is MNHNS and CDR2 is SASEGT. The CDR3 spells CASSEVWTSGRGEQFF. The CDR3 nucleotides are TGTGCCAGCAGTGAAGTCTGGACTAGCGGTAGGGGTGAGCAGTTCTTC.

The chain carries TRBV7-6 and TRBJ2-5; TRBD2 matches at 8 bases. Germline trimming cut 1 base from V and 5 bases from J; bases unmatched to any gene: 9. The germline V gene encodes CDR1 SGHVS and CDR2 FNYEAQ. There are 16 residues in the CDR3. The CDR3 reads CASSLDAGGAGETQYF. The CDR3, as DNA: TGTGCCAGCAGCTTAGATGCCGGGGGGGCTGGGGAGACCCAGTACTTC.

V and J are TRBV9 and TRBJ2-1; perhaps TRBD2 as D (5 bases). The CDR3 spans 14 residues. Germline-derived CDR1 and CDR2 are SGDLS and YYNGEE. V lost 4 bases, J lost 3 bases, and 11 bases lay in between. The CDR3 loop is CASSKSTNYNEQFF. In DNA, the CDR3 is TGTGCCAGCAGCAAGTCGACTAACTACAATGAGCAGTTCTTC.

V is TRBV7-3 and J is TRBJ1-1; 7 positions agree with TRBD1. V shed 8 bases and J 0 bases; nucleotides not matched to a gene: 6. The length of the CDR3 is 14 residues. The germline CDR1 and CDR2 sequences are SGHTA and FQGTGA. CDR3: CASSTGDMNTEAFF. The DNA for the CDR3 is TGTGCCAGCTCCACAGGGGATATGAACACTGAAGCTTTCTTT.

This chain joins TRBV30 and TRBJ1-2; 8 nucleotides align to TRBD1. The CDR3 length is 14 residues. The germline gives CDR1 GTSNPN, CDR2 SVGIG (reference sequence). The trim removed 5 bases at V and 4 bases at J, leaving 9 bases unmatched. The CDR3 nucleotides read TGTGCCTGGGAGACAGGGGCCAACTTCTATGGCTACACCTTC. It yields the protein CAWETGANFYGYTF. Supplemented by reference TRBV30 and TRBJ1-2, the full variable domain reads SQTIHQWPATLVQPVGSPLSLECTVEGTSNPNLYWYRQAAGRGLQLLFYSVGIGQISSEVPQNLSASRPQDRQFILSSKKLLLSDSGFYLCAWETGANFYGYTFGSGTRLTVV.

The genes are TRBV6-6 and TRBJ2-2; D is undetermined. The CDR3 length is 14 residues. Trimming removed 6 bases from V and 4 bases from J, with 12 bases in between. Germline V gene sequence: CDR1 MNHNY, CDR2 SVGAGI (reference sequence). The CDR3: CASRPDVGTGELFF. CDR3 sequence (DNA): TGTGCCAGCAGACCAGACGTGGGCACCGGGGAGCTGTTTTTT.

CDR3 residues: CSGAGTSENNEQFF. CDR3 in DNA: TGCAGCGGGGCCGGGACTAGCGAGAATAATGAGCAGTTCTTC. V is TRBV29-1 and J is TRBJ2-1, with 10 bases identical to TRBD2. This CDR3 region has 14 residues. V gave up 7 bases and J gave up 7 bases; unmatched junction bases: 10. Germline V CDR1 and CDR2: SQVTM, ANQGSEA.

This chain joins TRBV7-2 and TRBJ2-2, with D tentatively TRBD1 or TRBD2 (6 bases each). CDR1 and CDR2 from the germline V gene are SGHTA and FQGNSA. The ends were cut back, 3 bases at V and 5 bases at J, with 10 bases in the middle. The CDR3 contains 14 residues. The CDR3 DNA follows: TGTGCCAGCAGCTTCACAGGGAGGACCGGGGAGCTGTTTTTT. Protein sequence: CASSFTGRTGELFF.

The rearrangement joins TRBV29-1 to TRBJ2-3, with 9 bases matching TRBD1. The germline V gene encodes CDR1 SQVTM and CDR2 ANQGSEA. The CDR3 is 15 residues long. V gave up 4 bases and J gave up 5 bases; unmatched junction bases: 10. As DNA, the CDR3 is TGCAGCGTTGGGGTCGGGACAGGGTTGAGAGATACGCAGTATTTT. Its protein product is CSVGVGTGLRDTQYF.

The genes are TRBV2 and TRBJ1-4; D unclear. Germline CDR1 is SNHLY and CDR2 is FYNNEI. This CDR3 comprises 15 residues. Trimming pared 6 bases from V and 0 bases from J, leaving 11 bases between. Here the CDR3 reads CASRFSAATNEKLFF. The CDR3 coding sequence is TGTGCCAGCAGATTTTCAGCAGCAACTAATGAAAAACTGTTTTTT.

CDR3 nucleotide sequence: TGCGCCAGCGCACAACAAGAGACCCAGTACTTC. This sequence encodes CASAQQETQYF. This chain joins TRBV5-1 and TRBJ2-5, with D uncertain. V dropped 7 bases and J dropped 2 bases, with 6 bases sitting between them. CDR3 length: 11 amino acids. The germline V gene has CDR1 SGHRS and CDR2 YFSETQ.